This T cell receptor beta chain stems from a study of blood T cell repertoires in COVID-19. This CDR3 is 15 amino acids long. Germline CDR1 and CDR2: LNHDA and SQIVND (reference sequence). V shed 4 bases and J shed 8 bases, with 18 bases lying between them. This clone has just a few counts. Study processing details: Amplification from reference gene primers served as the basis for estimated nucleated cell counts. The method was immunoSEQ multiplex PCR; TCRdb's version includes in-frame clones alone and lacks a portion of them. The V and J calls and clone size are taken from that table; D and trimming were inferred from the DNA. The sample carries over 350,000 clones, around nine tenths recorded once.

The sequencing sample was made of PBMCs or T cells enriched from blood (not recorded which). The clonotype originates from a woman between 50 and 59 years old who had recovered from COVID-19. The V and J genes are TRBV19 and TRBJ1-5; no clear D gene. CDR3 nucleotides: TGTGCCAGTAGTACATCCAACTCTGGCGGGAAGCCCCAGCATTTT. Translated: CASSTSNSGGKPQHF.